This is a list of T cell receptor beta chains from one sample in a study of CXCR3-negative and CXCR3-positive naive CD8 T cells. TCRdb reprocessed the 5' RACE reads, with one entry per CDR3 protein and no DNA. This sample's table reports 45,000 or so distinct CDR3 sequences. Material: memory CD8+ T cells from blood. The receptor source for this set is a human donor in good health. Some clones in this sample may be carry-over from other donors' samples. The CDR3 runs from the conserved cysteine through the conserved F or W.

V	J	length	CDR3
TRBV28	TRBJ2-1	17	CASSFPSGSASYNEQFF
TRBV2	TRBJ2-4	16	CASSEALGLAKNIQYF
TRBV7-2	TRBJ2-1	16	CASSLRGGTPYNEQFF
TRBV28	TRBJ2-3	19	CASSLADHRTGWGTDTQYF
TRBV29-1	TRBJ2-7	16	CSVEDQSRSSDAEQYF
TRBV29-1	TRBJ2-1	14	CSVFLGVSYNEQFF
TRBV12-3/TRBV12-4	TRBJ1-1	15	CASSYLGQGNTEAFF
TRBV4-2	TRBJ1-1	16	CASSQDQGTGATEAFF
TRBV12-3/TRBV12-4	TRBJ1-2	15	CAILIPGQTNYGYTF
TRBV6-1	TRBJ2-6	16	CASSEKGGSGANVLTF
TRBV21-1	TRBJ1-1	15	CASSNGQRLNTEAFF
TRBV6-5	TRBJ2-5	14	CASRASGGPETQYF
TRBV6-2/TRBV6-3	TRBJ2-1	14	CASRYPTGENEQFF
TRBV11-2	TRBJ1-2	15	CASSHQTEGNYGYTF
TRBV12-3/TRBV12-4	TRBJ2-1	18	CASSLVDLGLGFWDEQFF